This TCR beta chain was identified in a study of blood T cell repertoires in COVID-19. Overall study: Acute and convalescent COVID-19 samples came from the United States, Italy and Spain. In each case, the material was cDNA or gDNA derived from T cells, B-cell-depleted T cells, or PBMCs.

Trimming cost V 7 bases and J 4 bases, with 12 bases left between them. CDR1 and CDR2 from the germline V gene are SGHTA and FQGNSA. The CDR3 has 13 residues. Original data processing: Reference gene primer amplification gave nucleated cell count estimates. Libraries were prepared by immunoSEQ multiplex PCR; TCRdb keeps only in-frame clonotypes and omits some of them. D and trimming come from the DNA, and the V and J calls and clone size come from that table. The sample yields 110,000 to 150,000 clones, about 79% seen once. This sequence originates from a man between 60 and 75 years old with active or convalescent COVID-19. Specimen: peripheral blood. V and J are TRBV7-2 and TRBJ2-3; D not resolved. CDR3 in amino acids: CASKSQVADTQYF. As DNA, the CDR3 is TGTGCCAGCAAGTCACAAGTCGCAGATACGCAGTATTTT.